These 4 T cell receptor beta chains were all obtained from the same sample, sequenced in a study of T cells in Graves' hyperthyroidism and ophthalmopathy. The CDR3 regions of TCR beta were amplified from RNA transcripts. An initial round of RT-PCR targeting the TCR CDR3 relied on the HTBI primer set. A single record per CDR3 protein comes from TCRdb applying MiXCR to the multiplex PCR reads. The sample yields 390,000 or so distinct CDR3 sequences, about 15% seen once. The sample comprised blood. Receptor source: a man aged 18 to 30 with Graves' ophthalmopathy.

This clonotype was counted ten times or more. The chain recombines TRBV29-1 with TRBJ1-5; D might be TRBD1 (6 bases). The ends were cut back, 4 bases at V and 4 bases at J, with 14 bases in the middle. Germline assignment: CDR1 SQVTM and CDR2 ANQGSEA. The CDR3 loop spans 14 amino acids. The CDR3 coding sequence is TGCAGCGTTGCGGTGCAGGGGCCGAATCAGCCCCAGCATTTT. This gives the protein CSVAVQGPNQPQHF.

This chain uses TRBV4-1 with TRBJ2-3; a possible D gene is TRBD1 (5 bases). In germline, CDR1 is MGHRA, CDR2 YSYEKL. This CDR3 has 14 residues. V gave up 5 bases and J gave up 4 bases, with 13 bases separating them. The CDR3 nucleotides read TGCGCCAGCAGCTTACGTCAGGGTTCAGATACGCAGTATTTT. It yields the protein CASSLRQGSDTQYF.

This clonotype showed up many times. V gene TRBV29-1 combines with J gene TRBJ2-7; TRBD2 might be the D (6 bases). The germline V gene encodes CDR1 SQVTM and CDR2 ANQGSEA. V lost 3 bases, J lost 7 bases, and 19 bases lay in between. The CDR3 consists of 14 residues. CDR3 region: CSVDTTGGGREQYF. DNA of the CDR3: TGCAGCGTTGACACTACCGGGGGAGGAAGAGAGCAGTACTTC.

The gene calls are TRBV6-1 and TRBJ2-7; D gene uncertain. The CDR3 runs to 15 residues. The germline V and J ends were trimmed by 4 bases and 0 bases, with 13 bases remaining between them. Germline V lookup: CDR1 MNHNS, CDR2 SASEGT. The CDR3, as DNA: TGTGCCAGCAGTGTTAAGGTGGGTGCCTCCTACGAGCAGTACTTC. It is translated as CASSVKVGASYEQYF.